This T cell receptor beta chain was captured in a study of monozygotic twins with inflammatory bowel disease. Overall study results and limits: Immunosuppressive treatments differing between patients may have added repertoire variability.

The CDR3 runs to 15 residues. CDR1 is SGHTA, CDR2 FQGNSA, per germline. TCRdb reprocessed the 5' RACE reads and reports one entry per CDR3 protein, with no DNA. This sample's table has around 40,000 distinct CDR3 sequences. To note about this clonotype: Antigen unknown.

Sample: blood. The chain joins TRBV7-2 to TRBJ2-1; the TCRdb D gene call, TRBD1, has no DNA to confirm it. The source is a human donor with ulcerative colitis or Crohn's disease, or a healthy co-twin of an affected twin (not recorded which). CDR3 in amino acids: CASSPLGQSYNEQFF.